This TCR beta chain was retrieved from a study of blood T cell repertoires in COVID-19. Study details: T cells, B-cell-depleted T cells, or PBMCs supplied cDNA or gDNA.

This CDR3 is 17 amino acids long. Trimming removed 1 base from V and 5 bases from J; junction bases left unmatched: 12. Germline V gene sequence: CDR1 SGHDN, CDR2 FVKESK. Repertoires were generated with immunoSEQ multiplex PCR, while TCRdb's copy carries only in-frame clones and drops some. The table lists around 180,000 clones, around two thirds of them singletons. This TCR was sampled from a woman aged 80 or older with acute or convalescent COVID-19. The sequencing sample was made of peripheral blood. The rearrangement joins TRBV14 to TRBJ1-1; 8 nucleotides agree with TRBD1. The CDR3 DNA reads TGTGCCAGCAGCCAAGGTGGCAGGGGGCGTTGGAATACTGAAGCTTTCTTT. This encodes CASSQGGRGRWNTEAFF. The variable domain in full, with the rest retrieved from reference TRBV14 and TRBJ1-1, is EAGVTQFPSHSVIEKGQTVTLRCDPISGHDNLYWYRRVMGKEIKFLLHFVKESKQDESGMPNNRFLAERTGGTYSTLKVQPAELEDSGVYFCASSQGGRGRWNTEAFFGQGTRLTVV.